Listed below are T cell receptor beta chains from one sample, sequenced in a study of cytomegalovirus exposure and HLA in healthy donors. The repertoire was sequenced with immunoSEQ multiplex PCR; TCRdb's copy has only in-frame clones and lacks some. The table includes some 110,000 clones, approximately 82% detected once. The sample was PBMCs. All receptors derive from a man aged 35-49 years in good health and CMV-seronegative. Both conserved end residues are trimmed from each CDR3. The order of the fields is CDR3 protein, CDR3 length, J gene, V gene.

CDR3aa: ASSSDDGGGTGELF
len: 14
j_gene: TRBJ2-2
v_gene: TRBV6-4

CDR3aa: ASSASRQINSPLH
len: 13
j_gene: TRBJ1-6
v_gene: TRBV7-8

CDR3aa: ASSAGQGGTDTQY
len: 13
j_gene: TRBJ2-3
v_gene: TRBV5-4

CDR3aa: ASSARPERNQPQH
len: 13
j_gene: TRBJ1-5
v_gene: TRBV7-8

CDR3aa: ASSLVGGSYNSPLH
len: 14
j_gene: TRBJ1-6
v_gene: TRBV5-4

CDR3aa: ASSPGNSNQPQH
len: 12
j_gene: TRBJ1-5
v_gene: TRBV18

CDR3aa: ASSDTGDYGYT
len: 11
j_gene: TRBJ1-2
v_gene: TRBV18

CDR3aa: ASSISGTGKETQY
len: 13
j_gene: TRBJ2-5
v_gene: TRBV19

CDR3aa: ASSPREGTLYGEAF
len: 14
j_gene: TRBJ1-1
v_gene: TRBV4-1

CDR3aa: AISGASGGRQLNTEAF
len: 16
j_gene: TRBJ1-1
v_gene: TRBV10-3

CDR3aa: ASSLTSGGAAGELF
len: 14
j_gene: TRBJ2-2
v_gene: TRBV5-1

CDR3aa: ASSLQTGVSGNTIY
len: 14
j_gene: TRBJ1-3
v_gene: TRBV28

CDR3aa: AISEERRGGLNEQF
len: 14
j_gene: TRBJ2-1
v_gene: TRBV10-3